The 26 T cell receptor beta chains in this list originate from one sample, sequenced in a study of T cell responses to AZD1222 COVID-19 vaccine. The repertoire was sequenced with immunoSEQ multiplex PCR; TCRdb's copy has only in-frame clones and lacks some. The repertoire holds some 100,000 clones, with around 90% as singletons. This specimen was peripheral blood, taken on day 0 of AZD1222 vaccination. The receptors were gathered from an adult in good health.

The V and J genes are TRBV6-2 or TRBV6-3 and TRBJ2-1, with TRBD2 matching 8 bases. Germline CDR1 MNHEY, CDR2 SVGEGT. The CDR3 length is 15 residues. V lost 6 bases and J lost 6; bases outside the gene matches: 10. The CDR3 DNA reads TGTGCCAGCAGCTCAGCCACTAGCGGACCCAATGAGCAGTTCTTC. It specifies CASSSATSGPNEQFF.

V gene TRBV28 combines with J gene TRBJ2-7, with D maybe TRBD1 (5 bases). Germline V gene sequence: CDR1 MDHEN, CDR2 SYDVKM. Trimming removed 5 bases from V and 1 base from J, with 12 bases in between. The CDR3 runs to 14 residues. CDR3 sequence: CASSPSDRSYEQYF. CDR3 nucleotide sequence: TGTGCCAGCAGTCCCTCCGACAGATCCTACGAGCAGTACTTC.

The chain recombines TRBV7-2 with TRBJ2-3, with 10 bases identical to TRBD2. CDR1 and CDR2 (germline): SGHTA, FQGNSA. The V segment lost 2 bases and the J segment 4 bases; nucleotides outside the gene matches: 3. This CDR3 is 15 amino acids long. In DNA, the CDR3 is TGTGCCAGCAGCTTACTAGCGGGGGAGGCAGATACGCAGTATTTT. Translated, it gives CASSLLAGEADTQYF.

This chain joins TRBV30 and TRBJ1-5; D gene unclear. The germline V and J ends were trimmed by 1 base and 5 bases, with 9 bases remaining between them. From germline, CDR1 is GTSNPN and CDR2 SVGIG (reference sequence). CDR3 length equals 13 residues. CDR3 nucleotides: TGTGCCTGGAGTGCACGAGAGGATCAGCCCCAGCATTTT. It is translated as CAWSAREDQPQHF.

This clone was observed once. The CDR3 coding sequence is TGTGCCAGCAGTGAAGTAGCGGACTCCTACAATGAGCAGTTCTTC. It specifies CASSEVADSYNEQFF. The V call is TRBV25-1, the J call TRBJ2-1, with D perhaps matching TRBD2 (6 bases). Trimming removed 2 bases from V and 0 bases from J, with 8 bases in between. The CDR3 is made up of 15 amino acids. Germline V lookup: CDR1 MGHDK, CDR2 SYGVNS. Variable domain in full (rest from reference TRBV25-1 and TRBJ2-1): EADIYQTPRYLVIGTGKKITLECSQTMGHDKMYWYQQDPGMELHLIHYSYGVNSTEKGDLSSESTVSRIRTEHFPLTLESARPSHTSQYLCASSEVADSYNEQFFGPGTRLTVL.

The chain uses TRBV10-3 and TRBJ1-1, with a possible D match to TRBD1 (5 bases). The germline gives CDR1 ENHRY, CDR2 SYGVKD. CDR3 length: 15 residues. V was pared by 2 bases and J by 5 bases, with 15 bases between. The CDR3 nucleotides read TGTGCCATCAGTGAGAGCGGCCAGGGAGTTACTGAAGCTTTCTTT. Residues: CAISESGQGVTEAFF.

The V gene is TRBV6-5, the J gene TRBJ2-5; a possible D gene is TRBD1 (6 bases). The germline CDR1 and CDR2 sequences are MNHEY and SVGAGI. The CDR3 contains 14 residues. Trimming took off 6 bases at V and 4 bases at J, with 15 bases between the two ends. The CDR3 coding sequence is TGTGCCAGCAGCAAAGGCCAGGGGCGAGAGACCCAGTACTTC. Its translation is CASSKGQGRETQYF.

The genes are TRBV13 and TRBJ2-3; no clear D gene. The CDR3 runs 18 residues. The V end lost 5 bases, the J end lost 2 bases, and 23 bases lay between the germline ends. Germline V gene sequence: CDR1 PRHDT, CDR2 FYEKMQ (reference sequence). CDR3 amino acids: CASSPYPVLVGITDTQYF. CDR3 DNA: TGTGCCAGCAGCCCCTACCCCGTTCTAGTGGGAATCACAGATACGCAGTATTTT.

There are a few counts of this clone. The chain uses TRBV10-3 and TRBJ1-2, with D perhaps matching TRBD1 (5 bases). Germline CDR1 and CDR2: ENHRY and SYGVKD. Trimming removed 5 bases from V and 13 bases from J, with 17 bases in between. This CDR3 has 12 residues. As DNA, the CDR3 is TGTGCCATCAGTTCCCCCCGGGGGAGAACCACCTTC. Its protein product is CAISSPRGRTTF.

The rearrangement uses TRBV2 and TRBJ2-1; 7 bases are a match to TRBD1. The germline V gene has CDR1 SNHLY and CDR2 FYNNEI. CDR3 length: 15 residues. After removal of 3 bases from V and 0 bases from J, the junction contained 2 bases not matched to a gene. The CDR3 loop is CASSEDRNSYNEQFF. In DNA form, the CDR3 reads TGTGCCAGCAGTGAGGACAGGAACTCCTACAATGAGCAGTTCTTC.

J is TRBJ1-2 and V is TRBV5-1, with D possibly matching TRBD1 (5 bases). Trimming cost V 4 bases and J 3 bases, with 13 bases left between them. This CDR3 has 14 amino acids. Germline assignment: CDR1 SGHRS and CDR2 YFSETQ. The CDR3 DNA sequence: TGCGCCAGCAGCATCGGCGGGGCGGACTATGGCTACACCTTC. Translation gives CASSIGGADYGYTF.

CDR3: CASNPISRNQPQHF. CDR3 nucleotide sequence: TGTGCCAGCAACCCAATTTCACGCAATCAGCCCCAGCATTTT. This chain joins TRBV6-6 and TRBJ1-5; D is unclear. The V gene lost 7 bases and the J gene lost 2 bases, with 12 bases spanning the gap. The CDR3 sequence is 14 residues long. From germline, CDR1 is MNHNY and CDR2 SVGAGI (reference sequence).

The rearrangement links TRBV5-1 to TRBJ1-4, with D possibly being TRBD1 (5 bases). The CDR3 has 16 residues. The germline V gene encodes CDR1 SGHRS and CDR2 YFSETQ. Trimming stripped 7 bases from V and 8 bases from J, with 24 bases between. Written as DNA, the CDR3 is TGCGCCAGCTCCTTTGGGCAGGGCCCCCAAGGGGAAAAACTGTTTTTT. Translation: CASSFGQGPQGEKLFF.

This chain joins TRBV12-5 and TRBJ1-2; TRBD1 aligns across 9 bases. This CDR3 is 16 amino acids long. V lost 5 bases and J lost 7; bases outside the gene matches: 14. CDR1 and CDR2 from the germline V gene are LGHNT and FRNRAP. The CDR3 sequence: CASGPSGTGFLFGYTF. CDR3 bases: TGTGCTAGTGGTCCCTCCGGGACAGGGTTCTTGTTTGGCTACACCTTC.

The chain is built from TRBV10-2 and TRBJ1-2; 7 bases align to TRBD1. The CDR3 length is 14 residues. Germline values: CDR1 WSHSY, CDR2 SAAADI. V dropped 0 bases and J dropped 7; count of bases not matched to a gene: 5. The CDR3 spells CASSESEGAGGYTF. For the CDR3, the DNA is TGCGCCAGCAGTGAGTCGGAGGGGGCGGGTGGCTACACCTTC.

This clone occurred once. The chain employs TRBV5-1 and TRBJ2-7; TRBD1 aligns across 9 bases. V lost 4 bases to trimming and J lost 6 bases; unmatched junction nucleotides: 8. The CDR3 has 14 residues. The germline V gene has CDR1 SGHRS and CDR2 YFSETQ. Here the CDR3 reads CASSPGTGTFEQYF. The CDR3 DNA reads TGCGCCAGCAGCCCGGGGACAGGGACTTTCGAGCAGTACTTC.

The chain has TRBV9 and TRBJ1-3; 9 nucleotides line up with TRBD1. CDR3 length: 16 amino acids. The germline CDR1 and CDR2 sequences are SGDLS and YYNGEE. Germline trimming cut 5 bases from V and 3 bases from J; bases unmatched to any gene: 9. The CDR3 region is CASRATTGGFGNTIYF. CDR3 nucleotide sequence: TGTGCCAGCAGAGCCACCACAGGGGGCTTTGGAAACACCATATATTTT.

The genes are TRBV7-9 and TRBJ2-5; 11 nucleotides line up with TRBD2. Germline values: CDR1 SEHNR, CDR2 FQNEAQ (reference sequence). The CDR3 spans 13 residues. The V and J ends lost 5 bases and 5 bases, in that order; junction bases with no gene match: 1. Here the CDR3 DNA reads TGTGCCAGCAGCCCTAGCGGGAGGGAGACCCAGTACTTC. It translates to CASSPSGRETQYF.

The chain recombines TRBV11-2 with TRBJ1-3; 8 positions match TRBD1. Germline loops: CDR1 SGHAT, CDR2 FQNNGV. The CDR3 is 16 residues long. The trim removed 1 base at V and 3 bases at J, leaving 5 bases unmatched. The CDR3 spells CASSLGRGTGGNTIYF. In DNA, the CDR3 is TGTGCCAGCAGCTTAGGCAGGGGGACAGGTGGAAACACCATATATTTT.

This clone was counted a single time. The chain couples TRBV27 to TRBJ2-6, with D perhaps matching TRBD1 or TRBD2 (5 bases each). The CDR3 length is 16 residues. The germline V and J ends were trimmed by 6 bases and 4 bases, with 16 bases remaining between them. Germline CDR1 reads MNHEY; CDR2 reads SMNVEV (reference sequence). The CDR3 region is CASSKTRDAGANVLTF. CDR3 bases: TGTGCCAGCAGCAAAACTCGGGACGCAGGGGCCAACGTCCTGACTTTC.

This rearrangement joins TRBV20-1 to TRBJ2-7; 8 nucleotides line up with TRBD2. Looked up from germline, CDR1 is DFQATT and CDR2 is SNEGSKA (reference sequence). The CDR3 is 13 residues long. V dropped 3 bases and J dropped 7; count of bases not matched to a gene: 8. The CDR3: CSASSGTPGEQYF. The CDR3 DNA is TGCAGTGCTAGTAGCGGGACCCCTGGAGAGCAGTACTTC.

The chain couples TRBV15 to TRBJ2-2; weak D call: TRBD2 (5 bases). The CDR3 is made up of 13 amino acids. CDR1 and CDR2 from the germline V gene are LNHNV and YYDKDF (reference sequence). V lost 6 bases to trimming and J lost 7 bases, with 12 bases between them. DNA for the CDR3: TGTGCCACCAGTTCGGGGATGCTCGGGGAGCTGTTTTTT. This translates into CATSSGMLGELFF. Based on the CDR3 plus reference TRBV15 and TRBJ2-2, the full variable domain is DAMVIQNPRYQVTQFGKPVTLSCSQTLNHNVMYWYQQKSSQAPKLLFHYYDKDFNNEADTPDNFQSRRPNTSFCFLDIRSPGLGDTAMYLCATSSGMLGELFFGEGSRLTVL.

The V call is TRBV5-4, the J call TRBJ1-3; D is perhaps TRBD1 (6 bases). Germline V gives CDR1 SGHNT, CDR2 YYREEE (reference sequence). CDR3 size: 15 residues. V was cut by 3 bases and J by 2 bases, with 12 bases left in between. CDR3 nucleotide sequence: TGTGCCAGCAGCTCAGGCCAGGGGCCTGGAAACACCATATATTTT. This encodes CASSSGQGPGNTIYF.

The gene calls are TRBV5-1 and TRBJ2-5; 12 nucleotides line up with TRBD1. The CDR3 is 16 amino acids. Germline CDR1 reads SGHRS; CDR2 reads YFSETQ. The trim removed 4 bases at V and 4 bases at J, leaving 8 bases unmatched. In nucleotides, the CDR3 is TGCGCCAGCAGCCCGGAGGGACAGGGGGCAGGAGAGACCCAGTACTTC. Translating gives CASSPEGQGAGETQYF.

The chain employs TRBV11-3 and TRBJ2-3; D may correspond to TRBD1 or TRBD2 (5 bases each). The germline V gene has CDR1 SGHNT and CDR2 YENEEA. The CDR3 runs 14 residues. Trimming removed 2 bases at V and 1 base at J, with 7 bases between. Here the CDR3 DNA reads TGTGCCAGCAGCTTACAGGGAGGCACAGATACGCAGTATTTT. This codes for CASSLQGGTDTQYF.

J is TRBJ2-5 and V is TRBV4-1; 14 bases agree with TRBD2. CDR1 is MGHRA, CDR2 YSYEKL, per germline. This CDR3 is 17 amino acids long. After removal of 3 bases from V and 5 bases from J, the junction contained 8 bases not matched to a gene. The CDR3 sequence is CASSQGTGTSGSETQYF. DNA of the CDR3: TGCGCCAGCAGCCAGGGAACCGGGACTAGCGGGAGTGAGACCCAGTACTTC.